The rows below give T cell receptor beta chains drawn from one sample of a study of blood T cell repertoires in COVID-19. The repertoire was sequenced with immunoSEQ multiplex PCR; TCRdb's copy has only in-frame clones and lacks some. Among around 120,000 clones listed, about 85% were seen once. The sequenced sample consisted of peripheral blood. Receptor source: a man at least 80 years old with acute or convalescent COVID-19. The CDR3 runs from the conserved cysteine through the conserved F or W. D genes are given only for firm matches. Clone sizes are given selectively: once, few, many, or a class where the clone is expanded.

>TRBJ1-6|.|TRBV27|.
TGTGCCAGCAGCTCGGACGGCGGGGAGGTATACGGCCTCCACTTT
CASSSDGGEVYGLHF
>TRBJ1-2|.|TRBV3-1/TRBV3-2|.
TGTGCCAGCAGCCAAGGTAGTCGGCAGGGCTCATATGGCTACACCTTC
CASSQGSRQGSYGYTF
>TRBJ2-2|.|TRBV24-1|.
TGTGCCACCAGTGACCCGACACCAGGAAGGGGCACCGGGGAGCTGTTTTTT
CATSDPTPGRGTGELFF
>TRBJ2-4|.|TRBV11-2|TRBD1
TGTGCCAGCAGCTCAGGACAGGGGGAAGAGGGCAAAAACATTCAGTACTTC
CASSSGQGEEGKNIQYF
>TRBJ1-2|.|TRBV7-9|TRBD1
TGTGCCAGCAGCTCCGGGACAGGGATGTTTAACTATGGCTACACCTTC
CASSSGTGMFNYGYTF
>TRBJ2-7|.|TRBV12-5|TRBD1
TGTGCTAGTGGGAGGGACAGAGAGATCGCCTACGAGCAGTACTTC
CASGRDREIAYEQYF
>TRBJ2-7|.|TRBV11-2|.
TGTGCCAGCAGCTTTGGCCTAGTCTCGCACGAGCAGTACTTC
CASSFGLVSHEQYF
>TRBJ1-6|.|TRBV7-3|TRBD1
TGTGCCAGCAGCCCACCAGGGGGTCCCCTCCACTTT
CASSPPGGPLHF
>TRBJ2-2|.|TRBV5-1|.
TGCGCCAGCCTCCTCCGGAGCGGTACCGGGGAGCTGTTTTTT
CASLLRSGTGELFF
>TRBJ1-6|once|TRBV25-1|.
TGTGCCAGCAGCATCAGGGCCTCCACGCCCAATTCACCCCTCCACTTT
CASSIRASTPNSPLHF
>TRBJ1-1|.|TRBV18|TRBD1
TGTGCCAGCTCAACGGACAGGGGCGCCACCACTGAAGCTTTCTTT
CASSTDRGATTEAFF
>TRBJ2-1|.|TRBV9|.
TGTGCCAGCAGCCCAACTTTATGGGGACTCCCCTCCGCTGAGCAGTTCTTC
CASSPTLWGLPSAEQFF
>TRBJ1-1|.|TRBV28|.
TGTGCCAGCACCCCGTCCCTCAGGGGCGCTGAAGCTTTCTTT
CASTPSLRGAEAFF
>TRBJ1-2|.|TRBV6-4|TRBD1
TGTGCCAGCAGCCCACAGGGGGGGCTTGGCTACACCTTC
CASSPQGGLGYTF
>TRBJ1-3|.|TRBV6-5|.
TGTGCCAGCAGCAACAAAGGAAACACCATATATTTT
CASSNKGNTIYF
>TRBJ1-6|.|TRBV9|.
TGTGCCAGCAGCCCAAAGATCGGGGATTATTCACCCCTCCACTTT
CASSPKIGDYSPLHF
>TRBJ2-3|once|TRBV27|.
TGTGCCAGCAGTTTGACTAAGCAAAGTTTTAGCACAGATACGCAGTATTTT
CASSLTKQSFSTDTQYF
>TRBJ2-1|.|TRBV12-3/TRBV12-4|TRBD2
TGTGCTTCCGGGAGGGTTGAGCAGTTCTTC
CASGRVEQFF
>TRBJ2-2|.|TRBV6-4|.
TGTGCCAGCAGTGCTAGGGCCGGGACATCGAACACCGGGGAGCTGTTTTTT
CASSARAGTSNTGELFF
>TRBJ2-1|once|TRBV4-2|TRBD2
TGTGCCAGCAGCCCTATGACTAGCGGGAGATCCAATGAGCAGTTCTTC
CASSPMTSGRSNEQFF
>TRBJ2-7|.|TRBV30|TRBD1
TGTGCCTGGAGTGGGACAGGAGTGACCTACGAGCAGTACTTC
CAWSGTGVTYEQYF
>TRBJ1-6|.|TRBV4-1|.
TGCGCCAGCAGCCCCCTGAACAGCTATAATTCACCCCTCCACTTT
CASSPLNSYNSPLHF
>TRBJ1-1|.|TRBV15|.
TGTGCCACCAGCACCTCCCAGGCAGTGAACACTGAAGCTTTCTTT
CATSTSQAVNTEAFF
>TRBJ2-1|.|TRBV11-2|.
TGTGCCAGCAGCTTAGGGTACTGGAATGAGCAGTTCTTC
CASSLGYWNEQFF
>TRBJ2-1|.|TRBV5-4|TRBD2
TGTGCCAGCAGCTTGGCCCCGCGGGGGTCCTACAATGAGCAGTTCTTC
CASSLAPRGSYNEQFF
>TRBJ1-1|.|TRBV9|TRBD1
TGTGCCAGCAGCGTAGGACAGGGGGTGGGTGAAGCTTTCTTT
CASSVGQGVGEAFF
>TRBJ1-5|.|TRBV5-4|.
TGTGCCAGCAGCTTCGGCAATCAGCCCCAGCATTTT
CASSFGNQPQHF
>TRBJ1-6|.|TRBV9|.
TGTGCCAGCAGCGTAGCTGGGCGCTTTTCACCCCTCCACTTT
CASSVAGRFSPLHF
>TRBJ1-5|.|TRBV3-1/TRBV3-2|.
TGTGCCAGCAGCCAAGCGGGAGGGGACCCAAATCAGCCCCAGCATTTT
CASSQAGGDPNQPQHF
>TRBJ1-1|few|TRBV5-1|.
TGCGCCAGCAGCGCCGAGGCGGTTCCGGGCACTGAAGCTTTCTTT
CASSAEAVPGTEAFF
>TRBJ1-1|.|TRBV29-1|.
TGCAGCGTTGAAGTGTGGCAGATGAACACTGAAGCTTTCTTT
CSVEVWQMNTEAFF
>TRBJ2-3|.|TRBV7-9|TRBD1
TGTGCCAGCAGTCAGGTCGACAGGGCTTCGACAGATACGCAGTATTTT
CASSQVDRASTDTQYF
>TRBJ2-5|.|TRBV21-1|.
TGTGCCAGCAGCAAAGACTCTAGCGGGGGGAACCAAGAGACCCAGTACTTC
CASSKDSSGGNQETQYF
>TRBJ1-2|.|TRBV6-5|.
TGTGCCAGCAAGGGGACTAACTATGGCTACACCTTC
CASKGTNYGYTF
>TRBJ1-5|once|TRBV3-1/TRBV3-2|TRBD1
TGTGCCAGCAGCCCGGACAGGGTCCAAAATCAGCCCCAGCATTTT
CASSPDRVQNQPQHF
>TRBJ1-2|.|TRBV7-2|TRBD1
TGTGCCAGCAGCCAACAGGGGGTAGCTAACTATGGCTACACCTTC
CASSQQGVANYGYTF
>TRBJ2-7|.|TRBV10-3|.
TGTGCCATCAGTGAGTCGAAGGTCGGGGGAAACGAGCAGTACTTC
CAISESKVGGNEQYF
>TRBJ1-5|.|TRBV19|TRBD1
TGTGCCAGTAGTCGAGCCGGGACAGGGAATCAGCCCCAGCATTTT
CASSRAGTGNQPQHF
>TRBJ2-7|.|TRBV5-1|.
TGCGCCAGCAGCACGAGGACTGATCCTACGGAGCAGTACTTC
CASSTRTDPTEQYF
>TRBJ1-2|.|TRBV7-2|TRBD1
TGTGCCAGCAGCTTAGCCCTAGGGGGCGGTGGCTACACCTTC
CASSLALGGGGYTF
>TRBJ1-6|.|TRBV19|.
TGTGCCAGTAGTCTAGACAGGAATTCACCCCTCCACTTT
CASSLDRNSPLHF